The present T cell receptor beta chain was sequenced within a study of blood T cells in healthy people across ages. Concerning this clonotype itself: The antigen is undetermined.

CDR3 size: 15 residues. Per germline, CDR1 SGHTA and CDR2 FQGNSA. V was pared by 5 bases and J by 0 bases, with 13 bases between. Study-wide points: Long-lived donors exceeded aged donors in naive CD4+ cells and diversity.

A second PCR, run for roughly 6 to 11 cycles, used a sample-barcoded 5' primer plus a J-beta primer mix. TCRdb reprocessed the 5' RACE reads via MiXCR and lists one record per CDR3 protein. The data show around 800,000 distinct CDR3 sequences, more than 25% seen once. These data are also associated with another study on T cells of mothers and their children.

The V gene is TRBV7-2, the J gene TRBJ2-5; D is perhaps TRBD1 (6 bases). Sequencing was carried out using blood. This receptor was identified in a boy younger than 18 in good health. CDR3 DNA: TGTGCCAGCAGCATAAACACAGGGTACCAAGAGACCCAGTACTTC. Its translation is CASSINTGYQETQYF.